One sample yielded the 16 T cell receptor beta chains listed below, sequenced in a study of blood T cells in healthy people across ages. A J-beta primer mix and a sample-barcoded 5' primer were used in a second PCR of about 7 to 12 cycles. In TCRdb, the 5' RACE reads were re-called with MiXCR into one record per CDR3 protein. The profile covers 980,000 or so distinct CDR3 sequences, with roughly 52% appearing a single time and under 15% taken by the ten largest. Sequenced: blood. The origin of the receptors is a man younger than 45 in good health.

Many counts were recorded for this clonotype. This chain uses TRBV4-1 with TRBJ2-5; TRBD2 agrees at 11 bases. CDR1 and CDR2 (germline): MGHRA, YSYEKL. The CDR3 loop spans 15 amino acids. Trimming at V came to 4 bases and at J to 5 bases, leaving 6 bases not matched to a gene. The DNA of the CDR3 is TGCGCCAGCAGCCTCAGACTAGCGGGGAGTGAGACCCAGTACTTC. It translates to CASSLRLAGSETQYF.

The chain employs TRBV20-1 and TRBJ2-1, with D possibly matching TRBD1 (5 bases). The V end was cut by 0 bases, the J end by 6 bases, with 12 bases between. The germline CDR1 and CDR2 sequences are DFQATT and SNEGSKA (reference sequence). The CDR3 has 14 residues. The CDR3 loop is CSARDYDSSNEQFF. The CDR3 DNA follows: TGCAGTGCTAGAGACTACGACAGTTCCAATGAGCAGTTCTTC.

CDR3 in amino acids: CATRGGLAGSSYNEQFF. The CDR3 DNA sequence: TGTGCCACCCGAGGGGGACTAGCGGGGAGCTCCTACAATGAGCAGTTCTTC. V and J are TRBV12-3 or TRBV12-4 and TRBJ2-1; TRBD2 matches at 13 bases. Trimming cost V 10 bases and J 0 bases; bases outside gene matches: 9. The length of the CDR3 is 17 residues.

This clonotype has more than one count but fewer than ten. The chain joins TRBV4-1 to TRBJ2-7; D assignment may be TRBD1 or TRBD2 (5 bases each). This CDR3 comprises 14 residues. The ends were cut back, 1 base at V and 3 bases at J, with 10 bases in the middle. Germline V gene data show CDR1 as MGHRA and CDR2 as YSYEKL. Here the CDR3 reads CASSQGRGVYEQYF. The CDR3 DNA is TGCGCCAGCAGCCAAGGGAGAGGGGTCTACGAGCAGTACTTC.

This clonotype was picked up a small number of times. V is TRBV4-1 and J is TRBJ2-3; D uncertain. The V gene lost 4 bases and the J gene lost 5 bases, with 13 bases spanning the gap. The CDR3 covers 14 residues. Germline CDR1 MGHRA, CDR2 YSYEKL. The CDR3 region has the DNA TGCGCCAGCAGCCTCAATTCCCCAGAAGATACGCAGTATTTT. Protein sequence: CASSLNSPEDTQYF.

The genes are TRBV7-9 and TRBJ2-7; D is perhaps TRBD2 (7 bases). The J call is doubtful: the DNA matches TRBJ2-5 better. The CDR3 is made up of 16 amino acids. Germline V lookup: CDR1 SEHNR, CDR2 FQNEAQ (reference sequence). CDR3 sequence: CASSSSGGPTQETQYF. Written as DNA, the CDR3 is TGTGCCAGCAGCAGTTCGGGGGGCCCTACTCAAGAGACCCAGTACTTC.

A word on this clonotype: The germline gene is not matched at one end of the junction; a read error may be the cause. Written as DNA, the CDR3 is TGTGCCAGCAAGTACGGCGGAAGCTCTGGGGCCAACGCCCTGACTTTC. Protein: CASKYGGSSGANALTF. This chain uses TRBV6-5 with TRBJ2-6; D possibly corresponds to TRBD1 (5 bases). Germline V gene data show CDR1 as MNHEY and CDR2 as SVGAGI. CDR3 size: 16 residues.

V is TRBV5-1 and J is TRBJ1-5; no clear D gene. The germline V and J ends were trimmed by 4 bases and 7 bases, with 18 bases remaining between them. This CDR3 spans 15 amino acids. Germline values: CDR1 SGHRS, CDR2 YFSETQ. CDR3 sequence: CASSLDPGDRQPQHF. For the CDR3, the DNA is TGCGCCAGCAGCCTGGACCCCGGGGATCGACAGCCCCAGCATTTT.

The chain carries TRBV6-5 and TRBJ2-1; D may be TRBD1 (5 bases). The CDR3 contains 16 residues. CDR1 and CDR2 from the germline V gene are MNHEY and SVGAGI. V was cut by 1 base and J by 0 bases, with 10 bases left in between. The DNA for the CDR3 is TGTGCCAGCAGTTACTGGGGCTCGAGCTCCTACAATGAGCAGTTCTTC. It codes for CASSYWGSSSYNEQFF.

The chain recombines TRBV2 with TRBJ2-2, with D possibly matching TRBD2 (5 bases). V was shortened by 3 bases and J by 7 bases, with 12 bases between the two germline ends. This CDR3 comprises 14 residues. Germline CDR1 and CDR2: SNHLY and FYNNEI. The CDR3 loop is CASSESGFGGELFF. The CDR3 nucleotides are TGTGCCAGCAGTGAGTCGGGGTTCGGCGGGGAGCTGTTTTTT. Combining the CDR3 with reference TRBV2 and TRBJ2-2 gives the whole variable domain EPEVTQTPSHQVTQMGQEVILRCVPISNHLYFYWYRQILGQKVEFLVSFYNNEISEKSEIFDDQFSVERPDGSNFTLKIRSTKLEDSAMYFCASSESGFGGELFFGEGSRLTVL.

This clonotype was picked up a small number of times. A much bigger clone sits one base away, suggesting this may be a read error. The rearrangement links TRBV6-4 to TRBJ2-1; D may be TRBD2 (5 bases). The length of the CDR3 is 13 residues. Germline V lookup: CDR1 MRHNA, CDR2 SNTAGT. CDR3 in amino acids: CASRDSLEHEQFF. For the CDR3, the DNA is TGTGCCAGCAGGGACTCGCTAGAGCATGAGCAGTTCTTC.

For this clonotype: The final CDR3 position lacks the conserved phenylalanine or tryptophan, pointing to a likely read error. This chain connects TRBV5-1 to TRBJ2-1, with D possibly matching TRBD2 (5 bases). Per germline, CDR1 SGHRS and CDR2 YFSETQ. V was shortened by 0 bases and J by 7 bases, with 11 bases between the two germline ends. The CDR3 runs to 14 residues. CDR3: CASSLARLANEQFY. The CDR3 DNA reads as TGCGCCAGCAGCTTGGCCCGCCTAGCTAATGAGCAGTTCTAC.

The J gene is TRBJ2-3, the V gene TRBV6-5; 8 positions match TRBD1. Trimming removed 2 bases from V and 4 bases from J; junction bases left unmatched: 8. The CDR3 runs to 16 residues. CDR1 is MNHEY, CDR2 SVGAGI, per germline. CDR3 sequence: CASSYRGRGRSDTQYF. For the CDR3, the DNA is TGTGCCAGCAGTTACCGGGGCAGGGGGCGGTCAGATACGCAGTATTTT.

At least ten counts were recorded for this clonotype. V usage is TRBV7-2 and J usage is TRBJ2-7, with D possibly matching TRBD1 (5 bases). Trimming took 1 base from V and 3 from J, leaving 13 bases between them. The CDR3 runs to 15 residues. CDR1 and CDR2 from the germline V gene are SGHTA and FQGNSA. The CDR3 protein is CASSLEPGLNYEQYF. Here the CDR3 DNA reads TGTGCCAGCAGCTTAGAACCAGGGCTTAACTACGAGCAGTACTTC.

This chain links TRBV6-5 with TRBJ2-3, with D possibly TRBD1 on 7 matching bases. Per the germline V gene, CDR1 is MNHEY and CDR2 is SVGAGI. CDR3 length: 15 residues. Between the trimmed V and J ends, which lost 5 bases and 5 bases, there was a span of 17 bases. CDR3 sequence: CASSPLTGTGDTQYF. CDR3 DNA: TGTGCCAGCAGTCCACTGACAGGGACTGGAGATACGCAGTATTTT.

The chain has TRBV20-1 and TRBJ2-1; 9 bases match TRBD2. V shed 0 bases and J 6 bases; nucleotides not matched to a gene: 9. CDR3 size: 16 residues. Germline V CDR1 and CDR2: DFQATT, SNEGSKA (reference sequence). Written as DNA, the CDR3 is TGCAGTGCTAGAGATGTAGCGGGGGCCCCCTGCAATGAGCAGTTCTTC. This translates into CSARDVAGAPCNEQFF.